A selection of T cell receptor beta chains follows, all from one sample in a study of tumor-infiltrating T cells and Merkel cell polyomavirus. Only in-frame clones appear in the TCRdb table, and some are missing; sequencing was by immunoSEQ multiplex PCR. The table shows around 25,000 clones, with approximately 90% occurring only once. Material for sequencing was lymph node tissue. The source is a man aged 45-65 years with Merkel cell carcinoma. The CDR3 runs from the conserved cysteine through the conserved F or W. The D gene is left open where the match is weak.

>TRBV9|TRBJ2-1|TRBD2
TGTGCCAGCAGCGTTAATAGCGGGGTCGTACGGACTGAGCAGTTCTTC
CASSVNSGVVRTEQFF
>TRBV5-1|TRBJ2-1|TRBD1
TGCGCCAGCAGCGCTACGGGACAGGGGAACCATGAGCAGTTCTTC
CASSATGQGNHEQFF
>TRBV28|TRBJ2-1|-
TGTGCCAGCCGGGACACCACCTACAATGAGCAGTTCTTC
CASRDTTYNEQFF
>TRBV7-6|TRBJ1-2|-
TGTGCCAGCAGCTACTCGCCTGATGGCTACACCTTC
CASSYSPDGYTF
>TRBV5-4|TRBJ2-1|-
TGTGCCAGCAGCTTGGCTGGGGGCGACTACAATGAGCAGTTCTTC
CASSLAGGDYNEQFF
>TRBV18|TRBJ1-1|-
TGTGCCAGCTCCGACACGGATATGAACACTGAAGCTTTCTTT
CASSDTDMNTEAFF
>TRBV7-9|TRBJ2-2|TRBD1
TGTGCCAGCAGCTATGGACAGGGGGTGGCCGGGGAGCTGTTTTTT
CASSYGQGVAGELFF
>TRBV30|TRBJ1-1|-
TGTGCCTGGGACAGAGGTAACGCTGAAGCTTTCTTT
CAWDRGNAEAFF
>TRBV5-5|TRBJ2-2|-
TGTGCCAGCAGCCTATGGGAGGTTCTGAACACCGGGGAGCTGTTTTTT
CASSLWEVLNTGELFF
>TRBV7-9|TRBJ1-6|-
TGTGCCAGCAGGTCCCGGGTTGGGAATTCACCCCTCCACTTT
CASRSRVGNSPLHF